Listed below are T cell receptor beta chains from one sample, sequenced in a study of Graves' ophthalmopathy and Graves' hyperthyroidism. TCRdb called the multiplex PCR reads again in MiXCR, with one record for every CDR3 protein. The sample has almost 750,000 distinct CDR3 sequences, around 40% seen once; the top ten hold 44%. Sequencing was done on a sample of peripheral blood. Source of these receptors: an adult man with Graves' ophthalmopathy. The CDR3 runs from the conserved cysteine through the conserved F or W. The D gene is left open where the match is weak. The size entry is marked missing in some rows and otherwise reads once, few, many or a size class.

NA NA TRBJ1-2 TRBV12-3/TRBV12-4 TGTGCCAGCAGTTTCGTCGGATGGAGTGGCTACACCTTC CASSFVGWSGYTF
TRBD2 NA TRBJ2-2 TRBV6-5 TGTGCCAGCAGTTACATGGGGGGGTCCGGGGAGCTGTTTTTT CASSYMGGSGELFF
NA NA TRBJ1-4 TRBV29-1 TGCAGCGTTGAAGTACCCGGGAATAACGAAAAACTGTTTTTT CSVEVPGNNEKLFF
NA NA TRBJ2-6 TRBV29-1 TGCAGCGTTGAGGTAGCGGATAACGTCCTGACTTTC CSVEVADNVLTF
NA few TRBJ2-7 TRBV27 TGTGCCAGCAGTTACAGGGTAGGGTACGAGCAGTACTTC CASSYRVGYEQYF
NA NA TRBJ1-5 TRBV12-3/TRBV12-4 TGTGCCAGCAGTTTTTCTGGGGTTCAGCCCCAGCATTTT CASSFSGVQPQHF
TRBD2 few TRBJ2-7 TRBV20-1 TGCAGTGCTAGAGAGTCTACTAGCGACTACGAGCAGTACTTC CSARESTSDYEQYF
TRBD1 NA TRBJ1-2 TRBV19 TGTGCCAGTAGTGTCGGGACAGGGGGAACGGGTGGCTACACCTTC CASSVGTGGTGGYTF
NA NA TRBJ2-7 TRBV29-1 TGCAGCGTTAACGCATTGGGCTATAGGCAGGCCAACGAGCAGTACTTC CSVNALGYRQANEQYF
TRBD2 many TRBJ2-7 TRBV12-3/TRBV12-4 TGTGCCAGCAGTAGCGGGACTAACTCCTACGAGCAGTACTTC CASSSGTNSYEQYF
NA NA TRBJ1-3 TRBV10-3 TGTGCCATCAGTGAGTCAGAGGGCGCTGGAAACACCATATATTTT CAISESEGAGNTIYF
TRBD2 NA TRBJ2-5 TRBV15 TGTGCCACCAGCAAATACCTTAGCGGGACGCAAGAGACCCAGTACTTC CATSKYLSGTQETQYF
TRBD1 many TRBJ1-2 TRBV15 TGTGCCACCAGCAGTCTTCCGACAGGGGCGTATGGCTACACCTTC CATSSLPTGAYGYTF
NA few TRBJ1-2 TRBV12-3/TRBV12-4 TGTGCCAGCAGCCAAGACAATAACTATGGCTACACCTTC CASSQDNNYGYTF
NA NA TRBJ2-2 TRBV20-1 TGCAGTGCTAGAGCGACTAGGGCCACCGGGGAGCTGTTTTTT CSARATRATGELFF
TRBD1 many TRBJ2-5 TRBV7-6 TGTGCCAGCAGCTTCGCGGACAGGGAGACCCAGTACTTC CASSFADRETQYF
NA NA TRBJ2-5 TRBV29-1 TGCAGCGTTGACAGGGACACGTACCAAGAGACCCAGTACTTC CSVDRDTYQETQYF
NA many TRBJ1-1 TRBV7-2 TGTGCCAGCAGCTTCGGACGGGTCACTGAAGCTTTCTTT CASSFGRVTEAFF
TRBD2 NA TRBJ2-5 TRBV10-3 TGTGCTAGGACTAGCGGGAGAGAGACCCAGTACTTC CARTSGRETQYF
TRBD1 NA TRBJ2-7 TRBV5-4 TGTGCCAGCAGCCCGATGGGGACAGGGGTGTACGAGCAGTACTTC CASSPMGTGVYEQYF
TRBD1 NA TRBJ2-7 TRBV2 TGTGCCAGCACCGGGACAGGCTCATTCCACGAGCAGTACTTC CASTGTGSFHEQYF
NA few TRBJ2-7 TRBV7-3 TGTGCCAGCAGCTTAATTTATGGGACGGAAAGAAACGAGCAGTACTTC CASSLIYGTERNEQYF
NA few TRBJ1-1 TRBV12-3/TRBV12-4 TGTGCCAGCAGTTTAGTGGGCTTCACTGAAGCTTTCTTT CASSLVGFTEAFF
NA NA TRBJ1-1 TRBV20-1 TGCAGTGCCGGACTGGGGGGCCTCACTGAAGCTTTCTTT CSAGLGGLTEAFF
TRBD2 many TRBJ2-5 TRBV10-3 TGTGCCATCAGTGCTGCTAGCGGGGACCAAGAGACCCAGTACTTC CAISAASGDQETQYF
TRBD1 few TRBJ1-1 TRBV6-6 TGTGCCAGCAGTTACCTGGGACAGGGTGAGGACACTGAAGCTTTCTTT CASSYLGQGEDTEAFF
TRBD2 NA TRBJ2-7 TRBV7-2 TGTGCCAGCAGTTCCCCGGGACTAGCGCCCTACGAGCAGTACTTC CASSSPGLAPYEQYF
TRBD1 NA TRBJ2-7 TRBV29-1 TGCAGCGACAGGGACAGGGGGACCTACGAGCAGTACTTC CSDRDRGTYEQYF
NA NA TRBJ2-7 TRBV15 TGTGCCACCAGCAGAGGACTGACCTACGAGCAGTACTTC CATSRGLTYEQYF
NA many TRBJ2-7 TRBV7-9 TGTGCCAGCAGCAAGGACTACCTCGAGCAGTACTTC CASSKDYLEQYF
NA NA TRBJ2-7 TRBV27 TGTGCCAGCAGTCCCCCTACAAGTCCAGGGTACGAGCAGTACTTC CASSPPTSPGYEQYF
TRBD1 many TRBJ1-6 TRBV9 TGTGCCAGCAGTAAGGACAGGGGGGATTCACCCCTCCACTTT CASSKDRGDSPLHF
TRBD1 NA TRBJ1-6 TRBV12-3/TRBV12-4 TGTGCCAGCAGGGCCGGGACAGGGGTCCATAATTCACCCCTCCACTTT CASRAGTGVHNSPLHF
NA many TRBJ1-6 TRBV9 TGTGCCAGCAGCGTAGGTCCAGTAGGGAATTCACCCCTCCACTTT CASSVGPVGNSPLHF
NA NA TRBJ1-2 TRBV19 TGTGCCAGTGCCCAGGACTATGGCTACACCTTC CASAQDYGYTF
TRBD1 many TRBJ1-1 TRBV7-8 TGTGCCAGCAGCTTTGGACAGGGGCTGAACACTGAAGCTTTCTTT CASSFGQGLNTEAFF
TRBD1 NA TRBJ2-6 TRBV15 TGTGCCACCAGCAGTGTGGACAGGGGCTCTGGGGCCAACGTCCTGACTTTC CATSSVDRGSGANVLTF
NA many TRBJ2-5 TRBV29-1 TGCAGCGTTGGGTCGTTCCAAGAGACCCAGTACTTC CSVGSFQETQYF
NA NA TRBJ1-3 TRBV10-2 TGCGCCAGCGTTTCGTCAGGCTCTGGAAACACCATATATTTT CASVSSGSGNTIYF
NA once TRBJ1-2 TRBV30 TGTGCCTGGAGTGTACAGGTTTGGTATGGCTACACCTTC CAWSVQVWYGYTF
TRBD1 NA TRBJ1-5 TRBV20-1 TGCAGTGCCGCCTTAAGACAGGGGTTGAGTCAGCCCCAGCATTTT CSAALRQGLSQPQHF
NA NA TRBJ1-5 TRBV4-3 TGCGCCAGCAGCCAAGACAGGGGTTACAATCAGCCCCAGCATTTT CASSQDRGYNQPQHF
NA NA TRBJ1-3 TRBV14 TGTGCCAGCAGCCAAGGTGGGGCCAACGTCCTATATTTT CASSQGGANVLYF
TRBD2 many TRBJ2-7 TRBV10-3 TGTGCCATCAGTACAGCGGGATACTACGAGCAGTACTTC CAISTAGYYEQYF
TRBD2 NA TRBJ2-7 TRBV24-1 TGTGCCAGCAGTCCAAGACTAGCGGGAGGGTTCGGCGAGCAGTACTTC CASSPRLAGGFGEQYF
NA NA TRBJ1-5 TRBV11-2 TGTGCCAGCAGCTTAGATACGGGTTATCAGCCCCAGCATTTT CASSLDTGYQPQHF
NA NA TRBJ1-2 TRBV25-1 TGTGCCAGCAGCCCACAAGCGGGGGGCTACACCTTC CASSPQAGGYTF
TRBD2 NA TRBJ2-7 TRBV5-1 TGCGCCAGCAGCTTGGAACTAGCGTACGGCGAGCAGTACTTC CASSLELAYGEQYF
TRBD1 NA TRBJ2-7 TRBV2 TGTGCCAGCAGTGAGTTCCCCCGGGACAGGGGGAGGGAGCAGTACTTC CASSEFPRDRGREQYF
NA NA TRBJ1-1 TRBV20-1 TGCAGTGCTAGCGGGGGGGAACTTGAAGCTTTCTTT CSASGGELEAFF
NA many TRBJ1-2 TRBV7-8 TGTGCCAGCAGCTCGCAGGGATATGGCTACACCTTC CASSSQGYGYTF
NA NA TRBJ2-1 TRBV11-2 TGTGCCAGCAGCTTAGGTTCGCCGACTGAGCAGTTCTTC CASSLGSPTEQFF
TRBD1 NA TRBJ2-7 TRBV7-2 TGCGCCAGCAGCCAATTGACAGGGCTCTCCTACGAGCAGTACTTC CASSQLTGLSYEQYF